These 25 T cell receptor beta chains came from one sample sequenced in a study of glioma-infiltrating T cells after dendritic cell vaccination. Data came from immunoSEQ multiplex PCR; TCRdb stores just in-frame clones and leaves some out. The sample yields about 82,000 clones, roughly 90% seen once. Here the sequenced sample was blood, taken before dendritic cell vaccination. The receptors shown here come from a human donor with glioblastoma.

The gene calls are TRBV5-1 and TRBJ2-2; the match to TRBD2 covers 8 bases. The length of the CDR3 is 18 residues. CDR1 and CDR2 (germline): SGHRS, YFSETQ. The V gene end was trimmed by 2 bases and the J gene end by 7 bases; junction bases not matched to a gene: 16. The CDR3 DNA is TGCGCCAGCAGCTTCCAACCAGCCGGGACTAGATCGGGCGGGGAGCTGTTTTTT. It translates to CASSFQPAGTRSGGELFF.

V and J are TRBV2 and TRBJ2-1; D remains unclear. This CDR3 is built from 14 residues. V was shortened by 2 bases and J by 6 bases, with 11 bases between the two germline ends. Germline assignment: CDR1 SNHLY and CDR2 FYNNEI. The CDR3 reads CASSELALRNEQFF. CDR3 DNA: TGTGCCAGCAGTGAATTGGCCCTTCGCAATGAGCAGTTCTTC.

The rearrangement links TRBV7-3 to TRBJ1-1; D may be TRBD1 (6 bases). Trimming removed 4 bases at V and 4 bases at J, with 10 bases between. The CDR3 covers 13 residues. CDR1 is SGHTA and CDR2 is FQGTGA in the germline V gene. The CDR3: CASSSGGVTEAFF. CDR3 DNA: TGTGCCAGCAGCTCGGGGGGCGTCACTGAAGCTTTCTTT.

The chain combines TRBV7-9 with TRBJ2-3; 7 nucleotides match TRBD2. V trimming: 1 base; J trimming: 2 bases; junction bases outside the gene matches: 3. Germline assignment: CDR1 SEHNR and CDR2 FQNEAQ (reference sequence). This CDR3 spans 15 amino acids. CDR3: CASSLGGGDTDTQYF. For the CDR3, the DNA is TGTGCCAGCAGCTTAGGTGGGGGGGACACAGATACGCAGTATTTT. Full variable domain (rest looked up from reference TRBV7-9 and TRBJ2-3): DTGVSQNPRHKITKRGQNVTFRCDPISEHNRLYWYRQTLGQGPEFLTYFQNEAQLEKSRLLSDRFSAERPKGSFSTLEIQRTEQGDSAMYLCASSLGGGDTDTQYFGPGTRLTVL.

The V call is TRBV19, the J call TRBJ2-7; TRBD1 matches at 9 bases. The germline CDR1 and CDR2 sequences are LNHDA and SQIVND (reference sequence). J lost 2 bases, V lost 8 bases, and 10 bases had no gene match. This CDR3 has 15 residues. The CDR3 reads CASRFRDREPYEQYF. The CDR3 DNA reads TGTGCCAGTCGCTTCCGGGACAGGGAACCCTACGAGCAGTACTTC.

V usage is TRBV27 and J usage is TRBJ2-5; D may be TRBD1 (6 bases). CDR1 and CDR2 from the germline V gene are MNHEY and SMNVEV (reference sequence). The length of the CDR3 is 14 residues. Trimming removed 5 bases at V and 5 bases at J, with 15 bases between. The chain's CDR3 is CASSRQGFGETQYF. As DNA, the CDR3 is TGTGCCAGCAGTCGCCAGGGGTTCGGGGAGACCCAGTACTTC.

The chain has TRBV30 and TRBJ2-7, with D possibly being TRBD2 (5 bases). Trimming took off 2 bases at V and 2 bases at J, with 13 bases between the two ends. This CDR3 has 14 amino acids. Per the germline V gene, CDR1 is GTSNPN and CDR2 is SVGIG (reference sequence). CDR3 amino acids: CAWSRQTGAYEQYF. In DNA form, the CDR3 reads TGTGCCTGGAGTCGGCAAACCGGGGCCTACGAGCAGTACTTC.

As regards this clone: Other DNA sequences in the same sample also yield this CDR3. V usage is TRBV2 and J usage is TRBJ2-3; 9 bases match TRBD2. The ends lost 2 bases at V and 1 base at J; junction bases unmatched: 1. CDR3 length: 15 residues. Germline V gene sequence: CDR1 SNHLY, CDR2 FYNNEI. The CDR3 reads CASSELAGGTDTQYF. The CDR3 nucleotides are TGTGCCAGCAGTGAATTAGCGGGGGGCACAGATACGCAGTATTTT.

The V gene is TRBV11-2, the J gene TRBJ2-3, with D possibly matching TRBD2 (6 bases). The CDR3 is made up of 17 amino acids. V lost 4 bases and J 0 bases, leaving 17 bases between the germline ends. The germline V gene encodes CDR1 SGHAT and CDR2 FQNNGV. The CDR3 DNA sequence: TGTGCCAGCAGCTGGCCCCGGGGAGGCGCTAGCACAGATACGCAGTATTTT. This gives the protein CASSWPRGGASTDTQYF.

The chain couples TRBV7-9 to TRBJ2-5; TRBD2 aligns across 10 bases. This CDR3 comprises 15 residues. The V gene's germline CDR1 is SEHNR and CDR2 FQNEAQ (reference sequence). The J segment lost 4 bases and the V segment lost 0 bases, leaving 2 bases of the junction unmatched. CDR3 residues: CASSLALAGVETQYF. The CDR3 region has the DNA TGTGCCAGCAGCTTAGCCCTAGCGGGGGTAGAGACCCAGTACTTC.

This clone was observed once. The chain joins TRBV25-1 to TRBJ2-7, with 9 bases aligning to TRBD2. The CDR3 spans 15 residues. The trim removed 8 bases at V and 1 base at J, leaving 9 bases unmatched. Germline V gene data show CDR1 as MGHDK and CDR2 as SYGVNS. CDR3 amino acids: CASPRGGASSYEQYF. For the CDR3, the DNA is TGTGCCAGCCCGCGGGGGGGGGCTAGTTCCTACGAGCAGTACTTC.

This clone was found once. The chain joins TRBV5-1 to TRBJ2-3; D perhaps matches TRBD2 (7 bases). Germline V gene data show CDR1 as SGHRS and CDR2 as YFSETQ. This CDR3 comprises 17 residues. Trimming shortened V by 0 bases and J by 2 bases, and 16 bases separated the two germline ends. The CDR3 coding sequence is TGCGCCAGCAGCTTGGTTGACGGGGGGCTCGTCACAGATACGCAGTATTTT. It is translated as CASSLVDGGLVTDTQYF.

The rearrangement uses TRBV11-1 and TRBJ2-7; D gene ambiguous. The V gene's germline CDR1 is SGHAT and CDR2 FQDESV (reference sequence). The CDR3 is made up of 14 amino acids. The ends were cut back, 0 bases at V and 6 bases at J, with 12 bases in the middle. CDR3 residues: CASSLAVRSGEQYF. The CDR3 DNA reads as TGTGCCAGCAGCTTAGCGGTGCGGTCTGGCGAGCAGTACTTC.

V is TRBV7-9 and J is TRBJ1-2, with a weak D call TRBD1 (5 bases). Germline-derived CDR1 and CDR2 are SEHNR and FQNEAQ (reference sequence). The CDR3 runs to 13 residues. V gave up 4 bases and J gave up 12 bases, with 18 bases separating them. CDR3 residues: CASSSSRDGSDTF. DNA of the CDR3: TGTGCCAGCAGCTCGAGCCGGGACGGGAGTGACACCTTC.

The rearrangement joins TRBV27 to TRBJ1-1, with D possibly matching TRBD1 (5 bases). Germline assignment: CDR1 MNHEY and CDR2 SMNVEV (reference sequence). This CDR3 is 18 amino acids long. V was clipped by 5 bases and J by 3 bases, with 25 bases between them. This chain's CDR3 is CASSHTQTGLRRDTEAFF. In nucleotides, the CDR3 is TGTGCCAGCAGTCACACCCAAACAGGATTGAGGAGAGACACTGAAGCTTTCTTT.

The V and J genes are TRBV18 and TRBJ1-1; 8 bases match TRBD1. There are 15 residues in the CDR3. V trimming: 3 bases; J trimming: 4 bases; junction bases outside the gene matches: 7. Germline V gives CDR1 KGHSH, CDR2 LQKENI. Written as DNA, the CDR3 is TGTGCCAGCTCACCGACGGGACAGGTGATCACTGAAGCTTTCTTT. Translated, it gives CASSPTGQVITEAFF.

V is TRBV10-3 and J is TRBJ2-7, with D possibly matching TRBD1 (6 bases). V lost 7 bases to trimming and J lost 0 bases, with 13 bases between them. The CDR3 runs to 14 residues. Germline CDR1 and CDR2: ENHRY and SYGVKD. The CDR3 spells CAIKPQGSSYEQYF. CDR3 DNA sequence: TGTGCCATCAAACCCCAGGGGAGCTCCTACGAGCAGTACTTC.

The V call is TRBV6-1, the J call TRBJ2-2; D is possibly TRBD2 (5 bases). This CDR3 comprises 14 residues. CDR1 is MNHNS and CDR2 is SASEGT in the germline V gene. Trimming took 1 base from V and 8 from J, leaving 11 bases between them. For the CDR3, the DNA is TGTGCCAGCAGTGAAGAAGGGTGGACTGGGGAGCTGTTTTTT. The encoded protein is CASSEEGWTGELFF.

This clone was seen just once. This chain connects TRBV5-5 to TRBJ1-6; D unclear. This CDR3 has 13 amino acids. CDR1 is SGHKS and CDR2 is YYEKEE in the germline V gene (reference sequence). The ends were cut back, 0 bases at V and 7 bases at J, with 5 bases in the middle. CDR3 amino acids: CASSLVSNSPLHF. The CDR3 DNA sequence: TGTGCCAGCAGCTTGGTGAGCAATTCACCCCTCCACTTT.

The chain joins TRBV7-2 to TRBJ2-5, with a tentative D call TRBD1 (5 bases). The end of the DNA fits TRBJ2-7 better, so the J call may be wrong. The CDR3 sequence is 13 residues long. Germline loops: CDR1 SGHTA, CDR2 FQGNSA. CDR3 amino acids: CASSLAQGYEQYF. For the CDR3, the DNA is TGTGCCAGCAGCTTAGCCCAGGGCTACGAGCAGTACTTC.

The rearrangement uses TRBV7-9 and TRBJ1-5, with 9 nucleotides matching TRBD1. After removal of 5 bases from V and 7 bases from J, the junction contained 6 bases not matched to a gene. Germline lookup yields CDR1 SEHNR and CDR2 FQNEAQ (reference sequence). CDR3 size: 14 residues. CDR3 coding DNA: TGTGCCAGCAGCCTCGGGACAGGGATCCAGCCCCAGCATTTT. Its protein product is CASSLGTGIQPQHF.

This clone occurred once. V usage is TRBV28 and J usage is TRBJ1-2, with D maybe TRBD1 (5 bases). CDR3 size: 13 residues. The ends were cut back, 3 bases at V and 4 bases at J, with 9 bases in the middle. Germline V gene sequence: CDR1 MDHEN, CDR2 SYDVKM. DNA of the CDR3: TGTGCCAGCAGTTTCGAGCAGGGCTATGGCTACACCTTC. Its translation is CASSFEQGYGYTF.

This CDR3 reads CASILQGAGNEKLFF. DNA for the CDR3: TGTGCCAGCATCTTACAGGGGGCGGGTAATGAAAAACTGTTTTTT. This chain joins TRBV6-1 and TRBJ1-4, with 9 positions matching TRBD1. The CDR3 loop spans 15 amino acids. V dropped 7 bases and J dropped 4; count of bases not matched to a gene: 7. CDR1 MNHNS and CDR2 SASEGT come from the germline V gene.

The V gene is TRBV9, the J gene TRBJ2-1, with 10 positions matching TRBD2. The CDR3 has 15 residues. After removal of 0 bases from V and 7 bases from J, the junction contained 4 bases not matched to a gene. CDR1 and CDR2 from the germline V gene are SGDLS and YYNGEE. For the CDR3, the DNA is TGTGCCAGCAGCGTAGGTGGACTAGCGGTGAATGAGCAGTTCTTC. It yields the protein CASSVGGLAVNEQFF.

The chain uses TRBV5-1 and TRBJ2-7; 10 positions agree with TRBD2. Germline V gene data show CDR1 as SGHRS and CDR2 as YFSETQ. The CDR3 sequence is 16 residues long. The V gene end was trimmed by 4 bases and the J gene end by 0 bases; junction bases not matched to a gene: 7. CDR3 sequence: CASSSGTSEYSYEQYF. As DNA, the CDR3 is TGCGCCAGCAGCAGCGGGACTAGCGAGTACTCCTACGAGCAGTACTTC.